This is a list of T cell receptor beta chains from one sample in a study of metastatic and nonmetastatic thyroid tumors. With MiXCR, TCRdb reprocessed the PCR reads. The repertoire holds about 20,000 clones, with roughly a sixth as singletons. Material for sequencing was tumor tissue. These receptor sequences come from a female donor with papillary thyroid cancer or a benign thyroid nodule (not recorded which). Some clones in this sample may be carry-over from other donors' samples. CDR3s include the opening cysteine and the closing phenylalanine or tryptophan. A D gene is named only where the DNA matches it firmly. A row's size may be missing; if present it is once, few, many or a size class.

D	V	J	size	CDR3	DNA
TRBD1	TRBV7-3	TRBJ1-1	medium-sized	CASSATGGTEAFF	TGTGCCAGCAGCGCTACAGGGGGCACTGAAGCTTTCTTT
-	TRBV4-2	TRBJ2-7	-	CASSQDAGTYYEQYF	TGTGCCAGCAGCCAAGATGCAGGAACTTACTACGAGCAGTACTTC
-	TRBV20-1	TRBJ2-3	many	CSARGGDTQYF	TGCAGTGCTAGAGGGGGGGATACGCAGTATTTT
-	TRBV9	TRBJ2-2	many	CASSVELLAAELFF	TGTGCCAGCAGCGTAGAATTGCTGGCAGCAGAGCTGTTTTTT
TRBD1	TRBV6-1	TRBJ2-2	few	CASRDPGGLRVGELFF	TGTGCCAGCAGGGACCCAGGGGGTTTGAGAGTCGGGGAGCTGTTTTTT
-	TRBV3-1	TRBJ1-4	many	CASSSYRSNEKLFF	TGTGCCAGCAGCTCTTATCGTTCAAATGAAAAACTGTTTTTT
TRBD2	TRBV7-2	TRBJ2-5	many	CASSLGGRGRIGETRYF	TGTGCCAGCAGCTTAGGGGGTCGCGGGAGGATAGGAGAGACCCGGTACTTC
-	TRBV9	TRBJ2-1	-	CASIVGSSYIEQFF	TGTGCCAGCATCGTAGGTAGCTCCTACATTGAGCAGTTCTTC
-	TRBV29-1	TRBJ1-2	-	CSVEGGDGLINYGYTF	TGCAGCGTTGAAGGGGGGGACGGATTGATTAACTATGGCTACACCTTC
TRBD2	TRBV7-3	TRBJ2-7	once	CASILEAGERYEQYF	TGTGCCAGCATCTTGGAAGCGGGGGAGCGATACGAGCAGTACTTC
TRBD2	TRBV30	TRBJ2-3	-	CAWSIGRAAGGDTQYF	TGTGCCTGGAGTATCGGGAGGGCAGCGGGAGGAGATACGCAGTATTTT
-	TRBV29-1	TRBJ2-1	-	CSVAYGGPDNEQFF	TGCAGCGTTGCCTACGGGGGACCGGACAATGAGCAGTTCTTC
-	TRBV27	TRBJ1-1	few	CASSLSRGGEAFF	TGTGCCAGCAGTTTATCCAGGGGAGGGGAAGCTTTCTTT
TRBD1	TRBV6-5	TRBJ1-5	many	CASSYLRTGPSNQPQHF	TGTGCCAGCAGTTACCTCCGGACAGGGCCTAGCAATCAGCCCCAGCATTTT
TRBD1	TRBV5-1	TRBJ2-7	many	CASSLAWTGGNEQYF	TGCGCCAGCAGCTTGGCCTGGACAGGGGGCAACGAGCAGTACTTC
TRBD2	TRBV4-2	TRBJ2-3	many	CASSPQDAGGRTDTQYF	TGTGCCAGCAGCCCCCAGGACGCGGGGGGTCGTACAGATACGCAGTATTTT